This TCR beta chain appears in the sequencing data of a study of blood T cell repertoires in COVID-19. Study-level information: Acute and convalescent COVID-19 specimens originated in the United States, Italy and Spain. T cells, B-cell-depleted T cells, or PBMCs provided the cDNA or gDNA that served as material.

Trimming removed 4 bases from V and 15 bases from J, with 16 bases in between. Germline V gene lookup returns CDR1 MNHEY and CDR2 SVGAGI. The CDR3 is 12 amino acids. As handled by the study authors: Estimates of nucleated cell counts were drawn from the amplification of reference gene primers. Some clones are missing from TCRdb's copy, which holds only in-frame ones; the method was immunoSEQ multiplex PCR. The V and J calls and the clone size are those of that table, but D and trimming were determined from the DNA. Found here are over 120,000 clones, roughly 86% of them singletons; the top ten hold roughly 1.9%.

The genes are TRBV6-5 and TRBJ2-1; TRBD1 might be the D (5 bases). The receptor comes from a man aged 70 or older with acute or convalescent COVID-19. Sequenced input: peripheral blood. CDR3 sequence (DNA): TGTGCCAGCAGTTCGGACACCTCACGCACGTTCTTC. It encodes CASSSDTSRTFF.